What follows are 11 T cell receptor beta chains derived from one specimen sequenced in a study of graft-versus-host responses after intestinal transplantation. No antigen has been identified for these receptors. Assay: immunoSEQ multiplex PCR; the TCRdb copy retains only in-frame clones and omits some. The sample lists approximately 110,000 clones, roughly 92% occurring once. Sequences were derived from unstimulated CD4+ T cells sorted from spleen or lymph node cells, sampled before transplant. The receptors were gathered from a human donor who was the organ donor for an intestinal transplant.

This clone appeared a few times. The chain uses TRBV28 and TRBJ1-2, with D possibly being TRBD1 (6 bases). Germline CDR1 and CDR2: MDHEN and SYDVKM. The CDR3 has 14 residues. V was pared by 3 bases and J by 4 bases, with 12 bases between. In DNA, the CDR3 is TGTGCCAGCAGTTTGGGGGGCCGGGTCTATGGCTACACCTTC. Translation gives CASSLGGRVYGYTF.

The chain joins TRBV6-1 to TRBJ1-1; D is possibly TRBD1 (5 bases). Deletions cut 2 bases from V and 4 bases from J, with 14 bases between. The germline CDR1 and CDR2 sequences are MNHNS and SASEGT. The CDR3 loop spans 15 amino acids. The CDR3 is CASSERSPRGTEAFF. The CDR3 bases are TGTGCCAGCAGTGAACGATCCCCAAGGGGCACTGAAGCTTTCTTT.

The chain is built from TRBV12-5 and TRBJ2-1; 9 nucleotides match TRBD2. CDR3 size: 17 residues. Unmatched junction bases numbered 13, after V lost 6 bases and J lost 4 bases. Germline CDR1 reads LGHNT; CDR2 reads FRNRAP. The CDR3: CASGGSGRFGAYNEQFF. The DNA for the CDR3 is TGTGCTAGTGGCGGGAGCGGGAGGTTTGGGGCTTACAATGAGCAGTTCTTC.

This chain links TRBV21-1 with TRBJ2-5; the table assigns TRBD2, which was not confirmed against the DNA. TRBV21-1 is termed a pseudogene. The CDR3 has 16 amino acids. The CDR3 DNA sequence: TGTGCCAGCAGCAAAGTAATAGCGGGAGGGCAAGAGACCCAGTACTTC. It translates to CASSKVIAGGQETQYF.

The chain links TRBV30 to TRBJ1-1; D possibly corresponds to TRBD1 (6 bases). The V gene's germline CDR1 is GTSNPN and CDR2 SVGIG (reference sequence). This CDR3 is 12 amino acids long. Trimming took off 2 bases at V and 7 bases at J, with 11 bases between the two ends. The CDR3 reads CAWSTGQSEAFF. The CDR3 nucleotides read TGTGCCTGGAGTACCGGACAGAGTGAAGCTTTCTTT.

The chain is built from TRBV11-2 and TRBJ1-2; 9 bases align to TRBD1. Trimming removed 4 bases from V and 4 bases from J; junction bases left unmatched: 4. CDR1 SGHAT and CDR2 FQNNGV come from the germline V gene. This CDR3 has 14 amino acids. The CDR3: CASSSSGQGYGYTF. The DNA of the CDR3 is TGTGCCAGCAGCTCATCGGGACAGGGCTATGGCTACACCTTC.

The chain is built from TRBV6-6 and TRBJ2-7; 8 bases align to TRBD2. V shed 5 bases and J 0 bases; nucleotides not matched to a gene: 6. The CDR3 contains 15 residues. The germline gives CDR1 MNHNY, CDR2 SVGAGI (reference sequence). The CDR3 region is CASSPGTRSSYEQYF. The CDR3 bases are TGTGCCAGCAGTCCCGGGACTAGGAGCTCCTACGAGCAGTACTTC.

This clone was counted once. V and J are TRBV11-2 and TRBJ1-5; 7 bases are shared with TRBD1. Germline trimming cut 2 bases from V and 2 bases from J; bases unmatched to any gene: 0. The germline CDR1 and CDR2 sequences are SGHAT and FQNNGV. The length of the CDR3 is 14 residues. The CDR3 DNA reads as TGTGCCAGCAGCTTAACAGGGGGCAATCAGCCCCAGCATTTT. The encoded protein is CASSLTGGNQPQHF.

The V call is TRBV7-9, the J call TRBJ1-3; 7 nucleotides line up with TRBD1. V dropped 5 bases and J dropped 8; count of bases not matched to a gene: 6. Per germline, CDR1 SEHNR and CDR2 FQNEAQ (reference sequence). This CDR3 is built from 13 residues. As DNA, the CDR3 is TGTGCCAGCAGCCGTCAGGGGGGGTACACCATATATTTT. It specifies CASSRQGGYTIYF.

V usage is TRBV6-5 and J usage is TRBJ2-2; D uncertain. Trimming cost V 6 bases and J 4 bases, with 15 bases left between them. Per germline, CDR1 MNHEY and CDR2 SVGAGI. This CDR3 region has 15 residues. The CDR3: CASRILGSGTGELFF. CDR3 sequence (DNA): TGTGCCAGCAGGATTCTGGGGTCGGGCACCGGGGAGCTGTTTTTT.

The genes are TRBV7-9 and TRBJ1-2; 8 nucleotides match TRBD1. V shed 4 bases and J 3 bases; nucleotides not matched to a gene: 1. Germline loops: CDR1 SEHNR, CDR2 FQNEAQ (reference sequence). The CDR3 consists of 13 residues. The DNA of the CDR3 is TGTGCCAGCAGCTCGGACAGGGACTATGGCTACACCTTC. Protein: CASSSDRDYGYTF.